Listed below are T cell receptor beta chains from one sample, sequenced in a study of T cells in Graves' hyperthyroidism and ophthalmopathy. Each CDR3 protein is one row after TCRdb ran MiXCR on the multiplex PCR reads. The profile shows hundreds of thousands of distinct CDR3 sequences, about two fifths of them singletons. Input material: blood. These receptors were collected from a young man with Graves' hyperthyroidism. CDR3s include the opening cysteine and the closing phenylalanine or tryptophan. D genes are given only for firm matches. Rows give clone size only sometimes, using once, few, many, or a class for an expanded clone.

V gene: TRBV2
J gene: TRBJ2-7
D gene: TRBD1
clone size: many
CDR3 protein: CARNRGRGQQYF
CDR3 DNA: TGTGCCAGAAACAGGGGGCGAGGCCAGCAGTACTTC

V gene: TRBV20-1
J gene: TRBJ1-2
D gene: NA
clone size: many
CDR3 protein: CSASEAAAGDGYTF
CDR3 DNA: TGCAGTGCTAGTGAGGCGGCGGCCGGCGATGGCTACACCTTC

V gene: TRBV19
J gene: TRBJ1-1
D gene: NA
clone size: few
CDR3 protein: CASSILPVLGIAEAFF
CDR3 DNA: TGTGCCAGTAGTATCCTCCCAGTGCTAGGGATCGCTGAAGCTTTCTTT

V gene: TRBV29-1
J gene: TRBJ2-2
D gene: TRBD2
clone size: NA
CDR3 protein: CSARLTSRANTGELLF
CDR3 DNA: TGCAGCGCTCGCCTGACTAGCCGCGCGAACACCGGGGAGCTGCTTTTT

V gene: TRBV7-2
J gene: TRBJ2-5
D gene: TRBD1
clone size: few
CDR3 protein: CASSSTRGQGQETQYF
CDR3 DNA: TGTGCCAGCAGCTCCACTAGAGGACAGGGACAAGAGACCCAGTACTTC

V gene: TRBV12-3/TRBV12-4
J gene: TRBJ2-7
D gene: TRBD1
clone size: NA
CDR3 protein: CASTPGQEYVEQYF
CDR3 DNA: TGTGCCAGCACCCCGGGACAGGAGTACGTGGAGCAGTACTTC

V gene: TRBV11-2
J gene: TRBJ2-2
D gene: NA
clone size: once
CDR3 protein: CASRDQGELFF
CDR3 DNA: TGTGCCAGCAGGGATCAGGGGGAGCTGTTTTTT

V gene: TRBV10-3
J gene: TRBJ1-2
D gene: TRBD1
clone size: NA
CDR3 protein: CAIGGDRAHGYTF
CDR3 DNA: TGTGCCATCGGAGGGGACAGGGCACATGGCTACACCTTC

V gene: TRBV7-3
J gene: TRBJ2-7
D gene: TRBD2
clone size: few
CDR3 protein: CASSLVAVPAGVVYEQYF
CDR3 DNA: TGTGCCAGCAGCTTAGTCGCCGTTCCAGCGGGAGTCGTCTACGAGCAGTACTTC

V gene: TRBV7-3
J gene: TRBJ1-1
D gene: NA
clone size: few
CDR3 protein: CASSLSDDTEAFF
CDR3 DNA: TGTGCCAGCAGCTTAAGTGATGATACTGAAGCTTTCTTT

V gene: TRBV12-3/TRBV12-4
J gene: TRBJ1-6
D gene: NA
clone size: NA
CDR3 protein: CASRGIHGLHF
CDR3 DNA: TGTGCCAGCAGGGGTATACATGGCCTCCACTTT

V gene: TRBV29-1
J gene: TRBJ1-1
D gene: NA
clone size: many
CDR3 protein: CSVGPSGGPNTEAFF
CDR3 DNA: TGCAGCGTTGGGCCTTCGGGGGGGCCTAACACTGAAGCTTTCTTT

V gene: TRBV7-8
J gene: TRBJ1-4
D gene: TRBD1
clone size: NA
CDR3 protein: CASSLERGAGGKLFF
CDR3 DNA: TGTGCCAGCAGCTTAGAAAGGGGCGCAGGGGGAAAACTGTTTTTT

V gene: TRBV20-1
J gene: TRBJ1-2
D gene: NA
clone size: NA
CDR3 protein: CSARSSAGSSNYGYTF
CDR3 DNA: TGCAGTGCTAGATCGTCGGCAGGGTCAAGTAACTATGGCTACACCTTC

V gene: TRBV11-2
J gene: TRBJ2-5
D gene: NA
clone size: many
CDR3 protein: CASSLDQGLYQYF
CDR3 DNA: TGTGCCAGCAGCTTAGATCAGGGTTTATACCAGTACTTC

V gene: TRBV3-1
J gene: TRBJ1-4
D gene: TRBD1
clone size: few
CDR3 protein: CASSLRGREKLFF
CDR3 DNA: TGTGCCAGCAGCCTTAGGGGGCGCGAAAAACTGTTTTTT

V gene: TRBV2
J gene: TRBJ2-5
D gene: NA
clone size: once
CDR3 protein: CASSVGGWQPQYF
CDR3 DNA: TGTGCCAGCAGTGTCGGCGGTTGGCAGCCCCAGTACTTC

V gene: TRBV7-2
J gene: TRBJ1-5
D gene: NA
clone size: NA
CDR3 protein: CASSRRGSSNQPQHF
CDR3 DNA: TGTGCCAGCAGCCGACGGGGCAGTAGCAATCAGCCCCAGCATTTT

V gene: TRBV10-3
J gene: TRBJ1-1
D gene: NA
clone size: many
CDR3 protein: CASLGGSTSVAEAFF
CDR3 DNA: TGTGCCTCCCTGGGGGGGAGCACCTCGGTAGCAGAAGCTTTCTTT

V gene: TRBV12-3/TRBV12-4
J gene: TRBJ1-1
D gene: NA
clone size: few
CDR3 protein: CASSSFTNTEAFF
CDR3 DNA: TGTGCCAGCAGTTCCTTCACGAACACTGAAGCTTTCTTT

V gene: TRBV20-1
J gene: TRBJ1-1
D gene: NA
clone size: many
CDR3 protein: CSARERGQLGTEAFF
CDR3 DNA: TGCAGTGCTAGAGAACGGGGCCAGTTGGGCACTGAAGCTTTCTTT

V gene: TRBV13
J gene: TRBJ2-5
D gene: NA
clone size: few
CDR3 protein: CASSLRLGSQETQYF
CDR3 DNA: TGTGCCAGCAGCTTACGACTAGGTTCCCAAGAGACCCAGTACTTC

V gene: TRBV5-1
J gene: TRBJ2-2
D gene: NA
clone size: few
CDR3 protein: CASSLGQDRTGELFF
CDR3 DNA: TGCGCCAGCAGCTTAGGCCAGGATCGCACCGGGGAGCTGTTTTTT

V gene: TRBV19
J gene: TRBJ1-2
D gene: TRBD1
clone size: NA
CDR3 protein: CASSIWGTEIRGYTF
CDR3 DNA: TGTGCCAGTAGTATCTGGGGGACAGAGATAAGGGGCTACACCTTC

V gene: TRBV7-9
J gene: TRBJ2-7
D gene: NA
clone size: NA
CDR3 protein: CASSQRADYEQYF
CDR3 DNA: TGTGCCAGCAGCCAGCGGGCCGACTACGAGCAGTACTTC

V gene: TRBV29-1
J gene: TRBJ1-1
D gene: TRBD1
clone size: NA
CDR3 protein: CSARTGTNTEAFF
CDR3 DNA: TGCAGCGCTCGGACAGGAACGAACACTGAAGCTTTCTTT

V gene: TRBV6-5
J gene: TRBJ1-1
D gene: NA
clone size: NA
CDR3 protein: CASSTNWEYTEAFF
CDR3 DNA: TGTGCCAGCAGTACCAATTGGGAGTACACTGAAGCTTTCTTT

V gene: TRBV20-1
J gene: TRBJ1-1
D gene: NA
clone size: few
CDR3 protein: CSARDVGAPYTEAFF
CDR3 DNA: TGCAGTGCTAGAGATGTAGGGGCGCCCTACACTGAAGCTTTCTTT

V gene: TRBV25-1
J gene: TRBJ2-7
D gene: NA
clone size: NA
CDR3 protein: CASSDRAGAYYEQYF
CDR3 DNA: TGTGCCAGCAGTGACCGGGCAGGGGCTTACTACGAGCAGTACTTC

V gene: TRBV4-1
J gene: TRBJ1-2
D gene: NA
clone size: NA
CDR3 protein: CASSQVGVYYGYTF
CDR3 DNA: TGCGCCAGCAGCCAAGTAGGAGTCTACTATGGCTACACCTTC

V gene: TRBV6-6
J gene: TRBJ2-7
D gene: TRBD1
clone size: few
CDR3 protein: CACTGTVYHEQYF
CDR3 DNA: TGTGCCTGCACCGGGACAGTCTACCACGAGCAGTACTTC

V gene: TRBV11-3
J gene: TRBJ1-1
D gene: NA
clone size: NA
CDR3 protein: CASTPWGKAEAFF
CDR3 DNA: TGTGCCAGCACTCCATGGGGGAAAGCTGAAGCTTTCTTT

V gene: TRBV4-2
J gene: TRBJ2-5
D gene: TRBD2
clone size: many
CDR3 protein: CASSPGLAAGETQYF
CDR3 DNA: TGTGCCAGCAGCCCGGGACTAGCGGCTGGAGAGACCCAGTACTTC

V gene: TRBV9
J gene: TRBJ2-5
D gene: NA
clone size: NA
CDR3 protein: CASSSGREPRETQYF
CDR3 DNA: TGTGCCAGCAGCTCGGGACGAGAACCTCGGGAGACCCAGTACTTC

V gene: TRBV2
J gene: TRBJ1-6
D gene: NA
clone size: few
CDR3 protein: CASRLREAYNSPLHF
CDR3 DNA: TGTGCCAGCAGACTCCGCGAAGCGTATAATTCACCCCTCCACTTT

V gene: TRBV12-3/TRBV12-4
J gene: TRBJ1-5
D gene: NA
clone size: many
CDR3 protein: CASRTGTDNQPQHF
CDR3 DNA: TGTGCCAGCAGGACCGGGACCGACAATCAGCCCCAGCATTTT

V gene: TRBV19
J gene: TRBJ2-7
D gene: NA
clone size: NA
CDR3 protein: CASSIQLSSYEQYF
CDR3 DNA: TGTGCCAGTAGTATCCAGCTATCATCCTACGAGCAGTACTTC

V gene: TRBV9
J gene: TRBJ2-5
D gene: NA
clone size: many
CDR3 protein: CARKGGLTTWTQYF
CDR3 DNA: TGTGCCAGAAAAGGGGGACTCACGACTTGGACCCAGTACTTC

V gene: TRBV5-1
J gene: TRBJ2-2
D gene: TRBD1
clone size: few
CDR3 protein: CASSDPGQGVTGELFF
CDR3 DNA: TGCGCCAGCAGCGATCCCGGACAGGGAGTCACCGGGGAGCTGTTTTTT

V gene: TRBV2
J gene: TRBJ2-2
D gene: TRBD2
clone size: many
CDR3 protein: CASSLGTSSTGELFF
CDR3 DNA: TGTGCCAGCAGTTTGGGGACTAGCTCAACCGGGGAGCTGTTTTTT

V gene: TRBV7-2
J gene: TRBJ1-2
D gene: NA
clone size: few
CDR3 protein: CASSQDPTGIYGYTF
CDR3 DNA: TGTGCCAGCAGCCAAGATCCAACAGGGATCTATGGCTACACCTTC

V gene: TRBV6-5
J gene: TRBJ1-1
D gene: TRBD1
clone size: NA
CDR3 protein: CASSYSGQGLMNTEAFF
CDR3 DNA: TGTGCCAGCAGTTACTCGGGACAGGGGTTGATGAACACCGAAGCTTTCTTT

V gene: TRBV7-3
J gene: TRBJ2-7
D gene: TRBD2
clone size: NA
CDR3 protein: CASSQDGGSPYEQYF
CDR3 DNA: TGCGCCAGCAGCCAAGACGGCGGGAGCCCCTACGAGCAGTACTTC

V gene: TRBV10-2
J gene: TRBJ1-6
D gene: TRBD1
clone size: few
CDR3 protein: CASRIRDSYNSPLHF
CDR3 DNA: TGTGCCAGCAGAATACGGGACAGCTATAATTCACCCCTCCACTTT

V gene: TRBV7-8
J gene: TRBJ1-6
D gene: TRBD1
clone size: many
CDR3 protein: CASSLLTTGSDSPLHF
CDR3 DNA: TGTGCCAGCAGCCTCCTCACGACAGGGAGCGATTCACCCCTCCACTTT